A selection of T cell receptor beta chains follows, all from one sample in a study of cytomegalovirus exposure and HLA in healthy donors. TCRdb's table, derived via immunoSEQ multiplex PCR, lists solely in-frame clones and lacks some. This table holds 150,000 to 200,000 clones, around 85% found once. Sequences were obtained from PBMCs. These receptors were obtained from a young man in good health and CMV-seropositive. Both conserved end residues are part of each CDR3. Fields, in order: CDR3 protein, CDR3 DNA, D gene, V gene, J gene, clone size. D genes are given only for firm matches. The listing skips clone size in some rows; elsewhere it reads once, few, many or a size class.

CDR3aa: CASSLGTGEDGGYTF; CDR3nt: TGCGCCAGCAGCTTGGGGACAGGGGAGGACGGTGGCTACACCTTC; d_gene: TRBD1; v_gene: TRBV5-1; j_gene: TRBJ1-2; abundance: NA
CDR3aa: CASSLYPTAGRTEAFF; CDR3nt: TGCGCCAGCAGCTTGTACCCGACGGCGGGGAGGACTGAAGCTTTCTTT; d_gene: NA; v_gene: TRBV5-1; j_gene: TRBJ1-1; abundance: NA
CDR3aa: CASSLYRGYDTQYF; CDR3nt: TGTGCCAGCAGCCTTTACAGGGGGTATGATACGCAGTATTTT; d_gene: TRBD1; v_gene: TRBV5-6; j_gene: TRBJ2-3; abundance: NA
CDR3aa: CASNEGSEQYF; CDR3nt: TGTGCCAGCAACGAGGGATCCGAGCAGTACTTC; d_gene: NA; v_gene: TRBV7-9; j_gene: TRBJ2-7; abundance: NA
CDR3aa: CASSPETGVPYEQYF; CDR3nt: TGTGCCAGCAGCCCTGAAACAGGGGTTCCCTACGAGCAGTACTTC; d_gene: TRBD1; v_gene: TRBV7-9; j_gene: TRBJ2-7; abundance: NA
CDR3aa: CASSKALQGKTEAFF; CDR3nt: TGTGCCAGCAGCAAAGCCTTACAGGGTAAGACTGAAGCTTTCTTT; d_gene: NA; v_gene: TRBV21-1; j_gene: TRBJ1-1; abundance: NA
CDR3aa: CASSIPANTGELFF; CDR3nt: TGTGCCAGTAGTATACCCGCGAACACCGGGGAGCTGTTTTTT; d_gene: NA; v_gene: TRBV19; j_gene: TRBJ2-2; abundance: NA
CDR3aa: CATTPGQQNQPQHF; CDR3nt: TGTGCCACCACGCCGGGACAGCAAAATCAGCCCCAGCATTTT; d_gene: TRBD1; v_gene: TRBV10-3; j_gene: TRBJ1-5; abundance: NA
CDR3aa: CASSVQGVSETQYF; CDR3nt: TGTGCCAGCAGCGTACAGGGGGTATCAGAGACCCAGTACTTC; d_gene: TRBD1; v_gene: TRBV9; j_gene: TRBJ2-5; abundance: NA
CDR3aa: CASTPPGGQETQYF; CDR3nt: TGTGCCAGCACCCCCCCCGGGGGGCAAGAGACCCAGTACTTC; d_gene: TRBD2; v_gene: TRBV6-5; j_gene: TRBJ2-5; abundance: NA
CDR3aa: CASSQRGAQETQYF; CDR3nt: TGTGCCAGCTCCCAGCGGGGGGCCCAAGAGACCCAGTACTTC; d_gene: TRBD2; v_gene: TRBV5-4; j_gene: TRBJ2-5; abundance: once
CDR3aa: CASSIQGLTYSGANVLTF; CDR3nt: TGTGCCAGTAGTATACAGGGTCTCACGTACTCTGGGGCCAACGTCCTGACTTTC; d_gene: NA; v_gene: TRBV19; j_gene: TRBJ2-6; abundance: NA
CDR3aa: CASSFLAGGNEQYF; CDR3nt: TGTGCCAGCAGCTTTCTAGCGGGGGGTAACGAGCAGTACTTC; d_gene: TRBD2; v_gene: TRBV7-9; j_gene: TRBJ2-7; abundance: NA
CDR3aa: CASSKSLGTSDTQYF; CDR3nt: TGTGCCAGCAGCAAAAGCCTTGGGACATCCGATACGCAGTATTTT; d_gene: NA; v_gene: TRBV7-7; j_gene: TRBJ2-3; abundance: NA
CDR3aa: CASSQGSGGAGEQFF; CDR3nt: TGTGCCAGCAGCCAGGGTAGCGGGGGGGCTGGTGAGCAGTTCTTC; d_gene: TRBD2; v_gene: TRBV5-4; j_gene: TRBJ2-1; abundance: NA
CDR3aa: CASSLDREHYGYTF; CDR3nt: TGTGCCAGCAGCTTGGACAGGGAACACTATGGCTACACCTTC; d_gene: NA; v_gene: TRBV5-4; j_gene: TRBJ1-2; abundance: NA
CDR3aa: CASSYSSGGNSYEQYF; CDR3nt: TGTGCCAGCAGCTACTCTAGCGGGGGGAACAGCTACGAGCAGTACTTC; d_gene: TRBD2; v_gene: TRBV13; j_gene: TRBJ2-7; abundance: NA
CDR3aa: CASTAGGSSYNEQFF; CDR3nt: TGTGCCAGTACCGCGGGGGGCAGCTCCTACAATGAGCAGTTCTTC; d_gene: TRBD2; v_gene: TRBV19; j_gene: TRBJ2-1; abundance: NA
CDR3aa: CASSRRDYYEQYF; CDR3nt: TGTGCCAGCAGCCGGCGGGATTACTACGAGCAGTACTTC; d_gene: NA; v_gene: TRBV7-2; j_gene: TRBJ2-7; abundance: NA
CDR3aa: CASSVSGQGRSIEQYF; CDR3nt: TGTGCCAGCAGCGTATCCGGACAGGGTCGTTCAATCGAGCAGTACTTC; d_gene: TRBD1; v_gene: TRBV9; j_gene: TRBJ2-7; abundance: NA
CDR3aa: CASIAGGYDIYGYTF; CDR3nt: TGTGCCAGCATCGCGGGGGGGTACGATATCTATGGCTACACCTTC; d_gene: NA; v_gene: TRBV5-6; j_gene: TRBJ1-2; abundance: once
CDR3aa: CAIRQLAGGTYEQYF; CDR3nt: TGTGCCATCAGGCAACTAGCGGGGGGAACCTACGAGCAGTACTTC; d_gene: TRBD2; v_gene: TRBV10-3; j_gene: TRBJ2-7; abundance: NA
CDR3aa: CAIRTGLRNTEAFF; CDR3nt: TGTGCCATCAGAACGGGACTGCGGAACACTGAAGCTTTCTTT; d_gene: NA; v_gene: TRBV10-3; j_gene: TRBJ1-1; abundance: NA
CDR3aa: CASSPRAAGYSPLHF; CDR3nt: TGTGCCAGTAGCCCCAGGGCAGCCGGTTATTCACCCCTCCACTTT; d_gene: NA; v_gene: TRBV19; j_gene: TRBJ1-6; abundance: NA
CDR3aa: CASSHRSGDPNSPLHF; CDR3nt: TGTGCCAGCAGCCATAGGTCGGGGGACCCGAATTCACCCCTCCACTTT; d_gene: NA; v_gene: TRBV11-1; j_gene: TRBJ1-6; abundance: NA
CDR3aa: CASSLEGVNTEAFF; CDR3nt: TGTGCCAGCAGCTTGGAAGGGGTGAACACTGAAGCTTTCTTT; d_gene: NA; v_gene: TRBV5-6; j_gene: TRBJ1-1; abundance: few
CDR3aa: CASTRAGASTDTQYF; CDR3nt: TGTGCCAGCACCCGAGCGGGGGCGAGCACAGATACGCAGTATTTT; d_gene: TRBD2; v_gene: TRBV9; j_gene: TRBJ2-3; abundance: NA
CDR3aa: CASSIRGQGSTDTQYF; CDR3nt: TGTGCCAGTAGTATCCGGGGACAGGGTAGCACAGATACGCAGTATTTT; d_gene: TRBD1; v_gene: TRBV19; j_gene: TRBJ2-3; abundance: NA
CDR3aa: CASSGGRTQYF; CDR3nt: TGTGCCAGCAGCGGCGGGCGTACGCAGTATTTT; d_gene: NA; v_gene: TRBV27; j_gene: TRBJ2-3; abundance: NA
CDR3aa: CASSSGGEQFF; CDR3nt: TGCGCCAGCAGCTCGGGAGGTGAGCAGTTCTTC; d_gene: TRBD2; v_gene: TRBV5-1; j_gene: TRBJ2-1; abundance: NA
CDR3aa: CASRDREYEQYF; CDR3nt: TGCGCCAGCAGGGACAGGGAGTACGAGCAGTACTTC; d_gene: TRBD1; v_gene: TRBV5-1; j_gene: TRBJ2-7; abundance: NA
CDR3aa: CASSVRRGNEKLFF; CDR3nt: TGTGCCAGCAGTGTCAGGCGTGGTAATGAAAAACTGTTTTTT; d_gene: NA; v_gene: TRBV27; j_gene: TRBJ1-4; abundance: NA